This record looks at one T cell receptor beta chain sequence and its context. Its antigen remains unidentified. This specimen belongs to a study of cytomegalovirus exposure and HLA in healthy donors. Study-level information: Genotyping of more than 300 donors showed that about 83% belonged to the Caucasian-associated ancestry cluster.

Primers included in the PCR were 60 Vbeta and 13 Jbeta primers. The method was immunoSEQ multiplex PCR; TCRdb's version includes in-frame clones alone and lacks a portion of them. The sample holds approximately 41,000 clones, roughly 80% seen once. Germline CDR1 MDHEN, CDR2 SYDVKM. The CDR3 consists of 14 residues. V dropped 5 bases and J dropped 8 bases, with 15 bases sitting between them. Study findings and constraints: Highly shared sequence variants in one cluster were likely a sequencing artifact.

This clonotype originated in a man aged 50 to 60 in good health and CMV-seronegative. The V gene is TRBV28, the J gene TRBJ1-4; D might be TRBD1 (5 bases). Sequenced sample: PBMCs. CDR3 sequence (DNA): TGTGCCAGCAGTCCCGGGGCAGGAGGGGAAAAACTGTTTTTT. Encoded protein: CASSPGAGGEKLFF.